A selection of T cell receptor beta chains follows, all from one sample in a study of blood T cell repertoires in COVID-19. The data were produced by immunoSEQ multiplex PCR, yet TCRdb's version contains in-frame clones alone and is incomplete. Of about 150,000 clones listed, around 84% are singletons. The sample taken for sequencing was peripheral blood. Receptor source: a woman aged 45 to 65 in a cohort sampled during active or convalescent COVID-19. CDR3s include the opening cysteine and the closing phenylalanine or tryptophan. D genes are given only for firm matches. Some rows mark clone size as missing; the rest say once, few, many or name a class of expanded clone.

size: .; J: TRBJ2-3; V: TRBV14; D: .; DNA: TGTGCCAGCAGCCAAGCCCCAGGGGTTGTCCCCACAGATACGCAGTATTTT; CDR3: CASSQAPGVVPTDTQYF
size: .; J: TRBJ1-3; V: TRBV5-1; D: TRBD1; DNA: TGCGCCAGCAGCTTACAGGGGGGAGGAAACACCATATATTTT; CDR3: CASSLQGGGNTIYF
size: .; J: TRBJ1-2; V: TRBV23-1; D: TRBD1; DNA: TGCGCCAGCAGTCAGGGGGGGGACAGGGAGGTAAATGGCTACACCTTC; CDR3: CASSQGGDREVNGYTF
size: .; J: TRBJ2-3; V: TRBV3-1/TRBV3-2; D: .; DNA: TGTGCCAGCAGCCAGGACGAAAGCGGAGATACGCAGTATTTT; CDR3: CASSQDESGDTQYF
size: .; J: TRBJ1-1; V: TRBV18; D: .; DNA: TGTGCCAGCTCACCAGGCACAGGTGGTACTGAAGCTTTCTTT; CDR3: CASSPGTGGTEAFF
size: medium-sized; J: TRBJ1-6; V: TRBV6-1; D: TRBD1; DNA: TGTGCCAGCAGTGAAGGGACAGGGGGTTCACCCCTCCACTTT; CDR3: CASSEGTGGSPLHF
size: .; J: TRBJ2-1; V: TRBV6-5; D: .; DNA: TGTGCCGGAGGGGACGGTTACAATGAGCAGTTCTTC; CDR3: CAGGDGYNEQFF
size: .; J: TRBJ2-7; V: TRBV7-9; D: .; DNA: TGTGCCAGCAGCTTGGGGGGAACCTACGAGCAGTACTTC; CDR3: CASSLGGTYEQYF
size: .; J: TRBJ1-1; V: TRBV3-1/TRBV3-2; D: .; DNA: TGTGCCAGCAGCCAAGGGCATGGGAACACTGAAGCTTTCTTT; CDR3: CASSQGHGNTEAFF
size: .; J: TRBJ2-1; V: TRBV27; D: TRBD1; DNA: TGTGCCAGCAGTTGGCAGGGGGCCGAAGACTACAATGAGCAGTTCTTC; CDR3: CASSWQGAEDYNEQFF
size: .; J: TRBJ2-1; V: TRBV10-1; D: .; DNA: TGCGCCAGCGGAAGGTTCGGGGGCAATGAGCAGTTCTTC; CDR3: CASGRFGGNEQFF
size: once; J: TRBJ1-1; V: TRBV30; D: TRBD1; DNA: TGTGCCTGGAGTCAGGGGGCTGTTGAAGCTTTCTTT; CDR3: CAWSQGAVEAFF
size: .; J: TRBJ1-2; V: TRBV3-1/TRBV3-2; D: TRBD1; DNA: TGTGCCAGCAGCCCCTTGCGGGACAGGGGAAGGGGTAACTATGGCTACACCTTC; CDR3: CASSPLRDRGRGNYGYTF
size: .; J: TRBJ1-1; V: TRBV14; D: .; DNA: TGTGCCAGCAGCCAGAGCAGGGAAACTGAAGCTTTCTTT; CDR3: CASSQSRETEAFF
size: .; J: TRBJ2-3; V: TRBV2; D: TRBD2; DNA: TGTGCCAGCAGATGGGCGGGGGGTTTCGTGAGGAGCACAGATACGCAGTATTTT; CDR3: CASRWAGGFVRSTDTQYF
size: .; J: TRBJ1-2; V: TRBV29-1; D: .; DNA: TGCAGCGTTGTCCAGGGATTAGAGGGCTACACCTTC; CDR3: CSVVQGLEGYTF
size: .; J: TRBJ2-1; V: TRBV10-1; D: TRBD1; DNA: TGCGCCAGCAGTGAACAGGGGAGAAATGAGCAGTTCTTC; CDR3: CASSEQGRNEQFF
size: .; J: TRBJ1-5; V: TRBV6-6; D: .; DNA: TGTGCCAGCACCCACGCGACAGGAGACAATCAGCCCCAGCATTTT; CDR3: CASTHATGDNQPQHF
size: .; J: TRBJ1-1; V: TRBV20-1; D: .; DNA: TGCAGTGCTAGTCCCGGGAACACTGAAGCTTTCTTT; CDR3: CSASPGNTEAFF
size: .; J: TRBJ1-1; V: TRBV29-1; D: TRBD1; DNA: TGCAGCTGCGACAGGGGGAACACTGAAGCTTTCTTT; CDR3: CSCDRGNTEAFF
size: few; J: TRBJ1-4; V: TRBV7-8; D: TRBD1; DNA: TGTGCCAGCAGCCTCGGGACAGTCAATGAAAAACTGTTTTTT; CDR3: CASSLGTVNEKLFF
size: .; J: TRBJ2-3; V: TRBV14; D: TRBD2; DNA: TGTGCCAGCAGCCCGGGAGGGGCAACGCAGTATTTT; CDR3: CASSPGGATQYF
size: once; J: TRBJ2-7; V: TRBV29-1; D: TRBD1; DNA: TGCAGCGTGGATGGACAGGGTGGCTCCTACGAGCAGTACTTC; CDR3: CSVDGQGGSYEQYF
size: .; J: TRBJ2-7; V: TRBV10-3; D: .; DNA: TGTGCCATCAGTGAGTCGAAAACGGGGAGCTCCTACGAGCAGTACTTC; CDR3: CAISESKTGSSYEQYF
size: .; J: TRBJ1-2; V: TRBV30; D: TRBD1; DNA: TGTGCCTGGATCCGGGACAGGGGTAACTATGGCTACACCTTC; CDR3: CAWIRDRGNYGYTF
size: .; J: TRBJ1-6; V: TRBV5-1; D: TRBD1; DNA: TGCGCCAGCAGCGAACCCGGGACAGGGGATTCACCCCTCCACTTT; CDR3: CASSEPGTGDSPLHF
size: .; J: TRBJ1-1; V: TRBV18; D: TRBD1; DNA: TGTGCCAGCTCACCACTTAAAGGGGACAGGGGGATAAACACTGAAGCTTTCTTT; CDR3: CASSPLKGDRGINTEAFF
size: .; J: TRBJ2-5; V: TRBV2; D: TRBD2; DNA: TGTGCCAGCCGGGGGGACCAAGAGACCCAGTACTTC; CDR3: CASRGDQETQYF
size: .; J: TRBJ2-1; V: TRBV6-5; D: .; DNA: TGTGCCAGCAGTCCCGGACTTCCCCAGCAGTTCTTC; CDR3: CASSPGLPQQFF
size: .; J: TRBJ1-4; V: TRBV10-3; D: .; DNA: TGTGCCATCAGTGATGGAACAGGGCCGCTCGGTGGAAAACTGTTTTTT; CDR3: CAISDGTGPLGGKLFF
size: .; J: TRBJ1-1; V: TRBV11-2; D: .; DNA: TGTGCCAGCAGCTTACAGGGGACATACGCTGAAGCTTTCTTT; CDR3: CASSLQGTYAEAFF
size: .; J: TRBJ1-4; V: TRBV10-3; D: .; DNA: TGTGCCATCAGTGAGTCGGGCAGGGGAAATGAAAAACTGTTTTTT; CDR3: CAISESGRGNEKLFF
size: .; J: TRBJ2-2; V: TRBV6-5; D: .; DNA: TGTGCCAGCAGACTCGGGGGATCAGGGGAGCTGTTTTTT; CDR3: CASRLGGSGELFF
size: once; J: TRBJ1-5; V: TRBV7-8; D: TRBD1; DNA: TGTGCCAGCAGCTTAGAGATGGGACAGGGAATGTTTAGCAATCAGCCCCAGCATTTT; CDR3: CASSLEMGQGMFSNQPQHF
size: .; J: TRBJ1-2; V: TRBV4-1; D: .; DNA: TGCGCCAGCAGCCAGCTATCGGGGAGCGGCTACACCTTC; CDR3: CASSQLSGSGYTF
size: .; J: TRBJ1-1; V: TRBV11-2; D: .; DNA: TGTGCCAGCAGCTTAAACCAGGGTGTTTTCACTGAAGCTTTCTTT; CDR3: CASSLNQGVFTEAFF
size: .; J: TRBJ2-1; V: TRBV6-5; D: TRBD1; DNA: TGTGCCAGCAGGGACAGGGGGCGAAATGAGCAGTTCTTC; CDR3: CASRDRGRNEQFF
size: .; J: TRBJ2-7; V: TRBV7-2; D: TRBD2; DNA: TGTGCCAGCAGCGGAATCGGGACTAGCGGCTACGAGCAGTACTTC; CDR3: CASSGIGTSGYEQYF
size: once; J: TRBJ1-5; V: TRBV9; D: TRBD1; DNA: TGTGCCAGCAGCCGCCCGGGACAGTCATATCAGCCCCAGCATTTT; CDR3: CASSRPGQSYQPQHF
size: .; J: TRBJ2-5; V: TRBV2; D: .; DNA: TGTGCCAGCAGTGAAGTACAGGGTCGGGAGACCCAGTACTTC; CDR3: CASSEVQGRETQYF
size: .; J: TRBJ2-7; V: TRBV12-3/TRBV12-4; D: .; DNA: TGTGCCAGCAGTTTAGCCGGGTCCTACGAGCAGTACTTC; CDR3: CASSLAGSYEQYF
size: .; J: TRBJ1-4; V: TRBV7-8; D: .; DNA: TGTGCCAGCAAGCTGGGGAGTCTCACCCCGGAAAAACTGTTTTTT; CDR3: CASKLGSLTPEKLFF
size: .; J: TRBJ2-1; V: TRBV11-2; D: .; DNA: TGTGCCAGCAGCTTAGTATCCGGGGTTGGTCATCACAATGAGCAGTTCTTC; CDR3: CASSLVSGVGHHNEQFF
size: .; J: TRBJ2-7; V: TRBV6-2/TRBV6-3; D: .; DNA: TGTGCCAGCAGCCCCCAGGGGTACGAGCAGTACTTC; CDR3: CASSPQGYEQYF
size: .; J: TRBJ2-3; V: TRBV4-3; D: TRBD2; DNA: TGCGCCAGCAGCTCCCGACTAGCGGGGGCCCTCACAGATACGCAGTATTTT; CDR3: CASSSRLAGALTDTQYF
size: few; J: TRBJ2-3; V: TRBV27; D: .; DNA: TGTGCCAGCAGTTTAGTGGGGGCGGGCACGTCAGATACGCAGTATTTT; CDR3: CASSLVGAGTSDTQYF
size: once; J: TRBJ2-3; V: TRBV4-2; D: .; DNA: TGTGCCAGCAGCCAAGGAGGCGGCACGCAGTATTTT; CDR3: CASSQGGGTQYF
size: .; J: TRBJ1-2; V: TRBV18; D: .; DNA: TGTGCCAGCTCATCGGACAACTACTATGGCTACACCTTC; CDR3: CASSSDNYYGYTF
size: .; J: TRBJ2-7; V: TRBV6-5; D: TRBD2; DNA: TGTGCCAGCAGTTACGGGTCTGGCGGGGGGGCCTACGAGCAGTACTTC; CDR3: CASSYGSGGGAYEQYF
size: large; J: TRBJ1-6; V: TRBV6-2/TRBV6-3; D: .; DNA: TGTGCCAGCAGTCGTACAGGGAGCGCTTCACCCCTCCACTTT; CDR3: CASSRTGSASPLHF
size: .; J: TRBJ1-2; V: TRBV12-3/TRBV12-4; D: .; DNA: TGTGCCAGCAGTTTAGATCCCGACTATGGCTACACCTTC; CDR3: CASSLDPDYGYTF
size: once; J: TRBJ2-1; V: TRBV7-2; D: TRBD2; DNA: TGTGCCAGCAGCTCCGGACTAGCGGGGGGGCAGACCTACAATGAGCAGTTCTTC; CDR3: CASSSGLAGGQTYNEQFF
size: .; J: TRBJ1-1; V: TRBV6-1; D: .; DNA: TGTGCCAGCAGTGAAGTGGGGGGGACACCCACTGAAGCTTTCTTT; CDR3: CASSEVGGTPTEAFF
size: .; J: TRBJ2-5; V: TRBV6-5; D: .; DNA: TGTGCCAGCATAGGTTCCGGGGAGACCCAGTACTTC; CDR3: CASIGSGETQYF
size: .; J: TRBJ2-5; V: TRBV5-6; D: .; DNA: TGTGCCAGCAGCCTTCGGACCGAGGGAGAGACCCAGTACTTC; CDR3: CASSLRTEGETQYF
size: .; J: TRBJ2-3; V: TRBV29-1; D: TRBD2; DNA: TGCAGCGCCACCCCTGGGCTAGCGGGGAAGTCAGATACGCAGTATTTT; CDR3: CSATPGLAGKSDTQYF
size: .; J: TRBJ2-5; V: TRBV7-9; D: .; DNA: TGTGCCAGCGGGGGGGGCGAGACCCAGTACTTC; CDR3: CASGGGETQYF